This TCR beta chain originates from a study of cytomegalovirus exposure and HLA in healthy donors. General study points: V- and J-gene trimming in TCR beta was tied to a missense DCLRE1C variant by an analysis performed later.

Losses at the gene ends were 6 bases for V and 7 bases for J; bases not matched to a gene: 13. The CDR3 runs 14 residues. From germline, CDR1 is GTSNPN and CDR2 SVGIG (reference sequence). At sampling all donors were nominally healthy, likely with unrecorded immune exposures. The PCR had 60 Vbeta and 13 Jbeta primers. This table comes from immunoSEQ multiplex PCR, and its TCRdb copy is limited to in-frame clones, with some not included. Among 75,000 to 95,000 clones listed, just under 80% were seen once. Remarks on this clone: Antigen: not known.

The TCR originated in a male donor in good health and CMV-seropositive. Sample: PBMCs. V usage is TRBV30 and J usage is TRBJ1-2, with 8 bases matching TRBD1. This chain's CDR3 is CACPLLGQGFGYTF. The CDR3 DNA follows: TGTGCCTGCCCCCTTCTCGGACAGGGCTTTGGCTACACCTTC.